The 8 T cell receptor beta chains reported below all come from one sample, sequenced in a study of blood T cell repertoires in COVID-19. TCRdb's copy holds only in-frame clones and misses some; the assay was immunoSEQ multiplex PCR. The repertoire holds about 340,000 clones, with about nine tenths as singletons. The sequenced sample was peripheral blood. These receptors all stem from a woman in her seventies with COVID-19, enrolled during active disease.

This clone has only one observation. The chain joins TRBV5-1 to TRBJ2-3, with 8 bases aligning to TRBD2. The CDR3 has 16 amino acids. Unmatched junction bases numbered 5, after V lost 2 bases and J lost 0 bases. Germline CDR1 and CDR2: SGHRS and YFSETQ. The CDR3 region has the DNA TGCGCCAGCAGCTTAGTAAGCGGGGGAAGCACAGATACGCAGTATTTT. This gives the protein CASSLVSGGSTDTQYF. The whole variable domain, remainder taken from reference TRBV5-1 and TRBJ2-3, is KAGVTQTPRYLIKTRGQQVTLSCSPISGHRSVSWYQQTPGQGLQFLFEYFSETQRNKGNFPGRFSGRQFSNSRSEMNVSTLELGDSALYLCASSLVSGGSTDTQYFGPGTRLTVL.

The chain uses TRBV28 and TRBJ1-5; a weak D match, TRBD1 (6 bases). The CDR3 is 14 residues long. V lost 6 bases and J lost 10, with 19 bases in between. CDR1 is MDHEN, CDR2 SYDVKM, per germline. The CDR3 DNA sequence: TGTGCCAGCAGCCTAGGCGACAGGCCGAACCCCCAGCATTTT. Encoded protein: CASSLGDRPNPQHF.

CDR3 sequence: CASSGPGGSGNTIYF. The CDR3 bases are TGTGCCAGCAGCGGCCCAGGAGGCTCTGGAAACACCATATATTTT. The chain links TRBV5-8 to TRBJ1-3; D ambiguous. V gave up 4 bases and J gave up 0 bases, with 11 bases separating them. The CDR3 extends over 15 amino acids. Per germline, CDR1 SGHTS and CDR2 YDEGEE.

The chain couples TRBV9 to TRBJ1-4; 7 bases map to TRBD1. After removal of 4 bases from V and 6 bases from J, the junction contained 6 bases not matched to a gene. Per the germline V gene, CDR1 is SGDLS and CDR2 is YYNGEE. There are 14 residues in the CDR3. CDR3 protein: CASSPGGEDEKLFF. The DNA for the CDR3 is TGTGCCAGCAGCCCAGGGGGAGAGGATGAAAAACTGTTTTTT.

This clone was detected once. This chain's CDR3 is CASSIGPTGEIGEAFF. The DNA of the CDR3 is TGCGCCAGCAGCATAGGACCAACAGGGGAGATAGGTGAAGCTTTCTTT. This sequence joins TRBV5-1 and TRBJ1-1; TRBD1 agrees at 7 bases. The CDR3 totals 16 residues. Trimming removed 4 bases from V and 7 bases from J; junction bases left unmatched: 16. The germline CDR1 and CDR2 sequences are SGHRS and YFSETQ.

CDR3 loop: CARPPGESSYNEQFF. The CDR3 coding sequence is TGTGCCAGACCTCCCGGGGAGAGCTCCTACAATGAGCAGTTCTTC. The V and J genes are TRBV9 and TRBJ2-1, with a possible D match to TRBD2 (5 bases). The germline gives CDR1 SGDLS, CDR2 YYNGEE. V was pared by 8 bases and J by 0 bases, with 15 bases between. The CDR3 contains 15 residues.

Note on this clone: The same CDR3 is also encoded by other DNA sequences in this sample. The rearrangement joins TRBV27 to TRBJ1-2; TRBD1 might be the D (5 bases). Germline V gives CDR1 MNHEY, CDR2 SMNVEV (reference sequence). Trimming stripped 3 bases from V and 4 bases from J, with 9 bases between. The CDR3 contains 13 residues. CDR3 sequence (DNA): TGTGCCAGCAGTTTCGGGGGTCCCTATGGCTACACCTTC. It encodes CASSFGGPYGYTF.

The chain recombines TRBV2 with TRBJ1-4, with D possibly matching TRBD1 (6 bases). V was clipped by 6 bases and J by 5 bases, with 13 bases between them. Germline V gives CDR1 SNHLY, CDR2 FYNNEI. CDR3 length: 14 residues. CDR3: CASSPGTQNEKLFF. In DNA form, the CDR3 reads TGTGCCAGCAGCCCCGGGACACAGAATGAAAAACTGTTTTTT.